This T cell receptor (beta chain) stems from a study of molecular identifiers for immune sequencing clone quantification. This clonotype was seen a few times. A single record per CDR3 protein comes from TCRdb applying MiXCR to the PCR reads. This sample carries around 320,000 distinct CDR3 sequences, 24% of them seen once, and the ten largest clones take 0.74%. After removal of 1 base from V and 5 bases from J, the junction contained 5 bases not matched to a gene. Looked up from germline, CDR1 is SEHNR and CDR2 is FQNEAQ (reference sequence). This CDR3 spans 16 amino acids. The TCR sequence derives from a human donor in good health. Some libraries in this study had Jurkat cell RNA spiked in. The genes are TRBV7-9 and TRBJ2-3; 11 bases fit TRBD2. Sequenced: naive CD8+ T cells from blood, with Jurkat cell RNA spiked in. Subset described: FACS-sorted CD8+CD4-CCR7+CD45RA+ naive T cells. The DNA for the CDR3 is TGTGCCAGCAGCTTAGTTGTAGCGGGGGGGCAAGATACGCAGTATTTT. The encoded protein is CASSLVVAGGQDTQYF.